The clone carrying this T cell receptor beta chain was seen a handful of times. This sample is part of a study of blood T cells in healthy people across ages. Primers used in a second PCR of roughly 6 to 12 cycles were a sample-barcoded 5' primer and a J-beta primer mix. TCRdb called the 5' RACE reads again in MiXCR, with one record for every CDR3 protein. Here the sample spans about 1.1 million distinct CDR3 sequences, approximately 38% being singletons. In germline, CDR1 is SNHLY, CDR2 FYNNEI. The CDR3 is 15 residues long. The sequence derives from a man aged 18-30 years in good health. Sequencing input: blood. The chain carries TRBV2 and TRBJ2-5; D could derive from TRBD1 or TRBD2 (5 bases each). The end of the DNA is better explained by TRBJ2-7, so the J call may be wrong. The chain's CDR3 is CASKRKLWDGDEQYF. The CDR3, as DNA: TGTGCCAGCAAAAGGAAATTGTGGGACGGCGACGAGCAGTACTTC.